A selection of T cell receptor beta chains follows, all from one sample in a study of T cell repertoires in cytomegalovirus infection. TCRdb reprocessed the reads via MiXCR and lists one record per CDR3 protein. The sample has around 710,000 distinct CDR3 sequences, roughly 29% seen once. No antigen has been identified for these receptors. Sequencing was performed on cultured CD8+ T cells from PBMCs, taken from culture after CMV antigen stimulation. The receptors shown here come from a human donor in good health (CMV status not recorded). Some clones in this sample may be carry-over from other donors' samples. CDR3s include the opening cysteine and the closing phenylalanine or tryptophan. A D gene is named only where the DNA matches it firmly. Clone size is stated in some rows and not others, as once, few, many or a class when expanded.

CDR3 protein: CAISDVQGLGQPQHF
D gene: -
V gene: TRBV10-3
J gene: TRBJ1-5
clone size: -

CDR3 protein: CASSLGPDGPQHF
D gene: -
V gene: TRBV7-6
J gene: TRBJ1-5
clone size: many

CDR3 protein: CASSRMGRREPQHF
D gene: -
V gene: TRBV13
J gene: TRBJ1-5
clone size: -

CDR3 protein: CASSFLGVLETQYF
D gene: -
V gene: TRBV12-3/TRBV12-4
J gene: TRBJ2-5
clone size: few

CDR3 protein: CASSLIGGGQPQHF
D gene: -
V gene: TRBV27
J gene: TRBJ1-5
clone size: few

CDR3 protein: CASSLGDSLNTEAFF
D gene: TRBD1
V gene: TRBV7-6
J gene: TRBJ1-1
clone size: few

CDR3 protein: CASSNRDPEQFF
D gene: -
V gene: TRBV3-1
J gene: TRBJ2-1
clone size: -

CDR3 protein: CASSSPAGGGGYEQYF
D gene: -
V gene: TRBV7-6
J gene: TRBJ2-7
clone size: -

CDR3 protein: CASSFGGGDGYTF
D gene: -
V gene: TRBV12-3/TRBV12-4
J gene: TRBJ1-2
clone size: -

CDR3 protein: CSAPDSRTLNTEAFF
D gene: -
V gene: TRBV20-1
J gene: TRBJ1-1
clone size: -

CDR3 protein: CAISGRPGQEYNEQFF
D gene: TRBD1
V gene: TRBV10-3
J gene: TRBJ2-1
clone size: few

CDR3 protein: CASSKGWVEQFF
D gene: -
V gene: TRBV19
J gene: TRBJ2-1
clone size: -

CDR3 protein: CASSPEGTGRAPYNEQFF
D gene: TRBD1
V gene: TRBV9
J gene: TRBJ2-1
clone size: -